These 24 T cell receptor beta chains share one sample of origin, sequenced in a study of blood T cell repertoires in COVID-19. Clones were sequenced by immunoSEQ multiplex PCR, and TCRdb holds only the in-frame ones, with some missing. Of roughly 220,000 clones listed, roughly 80% are singletons. Sequenced sample: PBMCs or T cells enriched from blood (not recorded which). These receptors came from a woman in her forties with acute COVID-19.

V usage is TRBV4-1 and J usage is TRBJ2-2; TRBD2 matches at 12 bases. There are 20 residues in the CDR3. Losses at the gene ends were 8 bases for V and 2 bases for J; bases not matched to a gene: 18. Germline V gene data show CDR1 as MGHRA and CDR2 as YSYEKL. CDR3 sequence reads: CASRLTGLTSGGPNTGELFF. The CDR3 DNA reads as TGCGCCAGCCGGCTAACGGGTTTAACTAGCGGGGGGCCCAACACCGGGGAGCTGTTTTTT.

This chain connects TRBV3-1 (or the pseudogene TRBV3-2) to TRBJ1-2, with 7 bases lining up with TRBD1. The V gene's germline CDR1 is LGHDT and CDR2 YNNKEL (reference sequence). This CDR3 is built from 13 residues. With V trimmed by 5 bases and J by 7 bases, 7 bases remained unmatched. The CDR3 bases are TGTGCCAGCAGCAAGACAGGGACCGCTGGCTACACCTTC. This sequence encodes CASSKTGTAGYTF.

The CDR3: CASSVVTGGSTDTQYF. The CDR3 DNA reads as TGTGCCAGCAGCGTAGTGACGGGAGGGAGCACAGATACGCAGTATTTT. This sequence joins TRBV9 and TRBJ2-3, with 8 bases that match TRBD2. Per germline, CDR1 SGDLS and CDR2 YYNGEE. V gave up 0 bases and J gave up 0 bases; unmatched junction bases: 3. The CDR3 extends over 16 amino acids.

This clone was found once. The chain recombines TRBV9 with TRBJ1-1; D ambiguous. This CDR3 is built from 13 residues. Germline loops: CDR1 SGDLS, CDR2 YYNGEE. Trimming removed 0 bases from V and 8 bases from J, with 11 bases in between. This CDR3 reads CASSVDGGLEAFF. CDR3 bases: TGTGCCAGCAGCGTAGACGGCGGCTTGGAAGCTTTCTTT.

The chain couples TRBV4-2 to TRBJ2-7; a possible D gene is TRBD2 (6 bases). This CDR3 has 15 residues. CDR1 and CDR2 from the germline V gene are LGHNA and YNFKEQ. The ends were cut back, 0 bases at V and 5 bases at J, with 14 bases in the middle. The DNA of the CDR3 is TGTGCCAGCAGCCAAGATAATGGAGGGTCCAACGAGCAGTACTTC. As protein: CASSQDNGGSNEQYF.

This chain uses TRBV7-8 with TRBJ2-7; D might be TRBD1 (5 bases). This CDR3 spans 14 amino acids. Trimming left V 3 bases short and J 6 bases short, with 15 bases between. In germline, CDR1 is SGHVS, CDR2 FQNEAQ. The CDR3 sequence is CASSFSGRLPEQYF. The CDR3 region has the DNA TGTGCCAGCAGCTTCTCAGGGCGTTTACCCGAGCAGTACTTC.

The V and J genes are TRBV19 and TRBJ1-2, with 9 positions matching TRBD1. This CDR3 has 13 residues. Germline CDR1 and CDR2: LNHDA and SQIVND (reference sequence). After removal of 4 bases from V and 4 bases from J, the junction contained 1 base not matched to a gene. The CDR3 nucleotides read TGTGCCAGTAGTACGACAGGGGGCTATGGCTACACCTTC. This sequence encodes CASSTTGGYGYTF.

This chain uses TRBV7-2 with TRBJ1-3; 9 nucleotides align to TRBD1. The CDR3 spans 15 residues. Germline lookup yields CDR1 SGHTA and CDR2 FQGNSA. The ends lost 5 bases at V and 2 bases at J; junction bases unmatched: 4. The CDR3 here is CASSPQGAAGNTIYF. CDR3 sequence (DNA): TGTGCCAGCAGCCCACAGGGGGCGGCTGGAAACACCATATATTTT.

CDR3 nucleotide sequence: TGTGCCAGCACCGGACTAGCGGGAGGCCGTATTGAGCAGTTCTTC. It yields the protein CASTGLAGGRIEQFF. The chain has TRBV27 and TRBJ2-1, with 14 bases matching TRBD2. Germline CDR1 reads MNHEY; CDR2 reads SMNVEV (reference sequence). This CDR3 spans 15 amino acids. The trim removed 7 bases at V and 9 bases at J, leaving 8 bases unmatched.

The chain uses TRBV3-1 (or the pseudogene TRBV3-2) and TRBJ2-1; D is possibly TRBD2 (6 bases). Trimming took off 1 base at V and 12 bases at J, with 10 bases between the two ends. This CDR3 spans 12 amino acids. Looked up from germline, CDR1 is LGHDT and CDR2 is YNNKEL (reference sequence). The CDR3 DNA reads as TGTGCCAGCAGCCAAGGAAAGGAGGGGCAGTTCTTC. Encoded protein: CASSQGKEGQFF.

The count of this clone is one. This chain connects TRBV11-2 to TRBJ1-2, with D maybe TRBD1 (5 bases). The CDR3 contains 16 residues. V was pared by 1 base and J by 8 bases, with 20 bases between. Germline CDR1 and CDR2: SGHAT and FQNNGV. The CDR3 is CASSLVVDGRAGGYTF. For the CDR3, the DNA is TGTGCCAGCAGCTTAGTAGTAGATGGCAGGGCAGGCGGCTACACCTTC.

The chain carries TRBV27 and TRBJ1-1; 8 bases agree with TRBD1. Germline CDR1 is MNHEY and CDR2 is SMNVEV (reference sequence). The J segment lost 1 base and the V segment lost 6 bases, leaving 10 bases of the junction unmatched. CDR3 length: 16 residues. The CDR3 sequence is CASRETGVPTNTEAFF. Here the CDR3 DNA reads TGTGCCAGCAGGGAGACAGGGGTCCCTACGAACACTGAAGCTTTCTTT.

This sequence joins TRBV5-5 and TRBJ2-2, with D maybe TRBD1 (5 bases). Between the trimmed V and J ends, which lost 4 bases and 0 bases, there was a span of 16 bases. From germline, CDR1 is SGHKS and CDR2 YYEKEE (reference sequence). The CDR3 runs to 17 residues. In nucleotides, the CDR3 is TGTGCCAGCAGCCCCCGGTCTGACAGCCCGAACACCGGGGAGCTGTTTTTT. Amino acids: CASSPRSDSPNTGELFF.

The chain links TRBV5-1 to TRBJ2-1; 10 nucleotides match TRBD2. V lost 3 bases, J lost 4 bases, and 4 bases stayed unmatched. The CDR3 runs to 15 residues. The germline V gene has CDR1 SGHRS and CDR2 YFSETQ. The CDR3 DNA is TGCGCCAGCAGCTGGACTAGCGGCCTATACAATGAGCAGTTCTTC. Protein: CASSWTSGLYNEQFF.

J is TRBJ2-2 and V is TRBV9; D is perhaps TRBD2 (7 bases). The CDR3 length is 16 residues. CDR1 is SGDLS, CDR2 YYNGEE, per germline. The V end was cut by 0 bases, the J end by 3 bases, with 12 bases between. CDR3: CASSVVGGDYTGELFF. In nucleotides, the CDR3 is TGTGCCAGCAGCGTAGTAGGGGGGGATTACACCGGGGAGCTGTTTTTT. The full variable domain, with the rest looked up from reference TRBV9 and TRBJ2-2, is DSGVTQTPKHLITATGQRVTLRCSPRSGDLSVYWYQQSLDQGLQFLIQYYNGEERAKGNILERFSAQQFPDLHSELNLSSLELGDSALYFCASSVVGGDYTGELFFGEGSRLTVL.

V and J are TRBV6-5 and TRBJ1-1; D is uncertain. The CDR3 runs to 14 residues. CDR1 is MNHEY, CDR2 SVGAGI, per germline. V lost 0 bases and J lost 4, with 9 bases in between. The CDR3 DNA is TGTGCCAGCAGTTACTCTTGGAGGAGCACTGAAGCTTTCTTT. It encodes CASSYSWRSTEAFF.

The gene calls are TRBV7-3 and TRBJ2-1, with 9 bases fitting TRBD2. Germline CDR1 is SGHTA and CDR2 is FQGTGA. The length of the CDR3 is 16 residues. J was trimmed by 4 bases and V by 5 bases; bases with no gene match: 9. CDR3: CASSEFRTSEYNEQFF. The CDR3 DNA sequence: TGTGCCAGCAGCGAGTTCCGGACTAGCGAATACAATGAGCAGTTCTTC.

V and J are TRBV28 and TRBJ1-5; TRBD1 is a possible D gene (5 bases). This CDR3 region has 12 residues. Germline CDR1 MDHEN, CDR2 SYDVKM. V was clipped by 6 bases and J by 7 bases, with 10 bases between them. This chain's CDR3 is CASRGLGQPQHF. The CDR3 coding sequence is TGTGCCAGCAGGGGACTCGGGCAGCCCCAGCATTTT. The variable domain in full, completed from reference TRBV28 and TRBJ1-5, reads DVKVTQSSRYLVKRTGEKVFLECVQDMDHENMFWYRQDPGLGLRLIYFSYDVKMKEKGDIPEGYSVSREKKERFSLILESASTNQTSMYLCASRGLGQPQHFGDGTRLSIL.

This chain links TRBV5-1 with TRBJ2-1; D not resolved. This CDR3 contains 15 residues. Germline V gives CDR1 SGHRS, CDR2 YFSETQ. Trimming cost V 4 bases and J 9 bases, with 20 bases left between them. The CDR3 nucleotides read TGCGCCAGCAGCGCGACGTCGACGTCTACGGGTGAGCAGTTCTTC. This codes for CASSATSTSTGEQFF.

The J gene is TRBJ2-7, the V gene TRBV9; possibly TRBD2 for D (6 bases). The CDR3 consists of 15 residues. V was cut by 0 bases and J by 0 bases, with 10 bases left in between. From germline, CDR1 is SGDLS and CDR2 YYNGEE. The CDR3 bases are TGTGCCAGCAGCGTAGGCCCAGCGGGCTCCTACGAGCAGTACTTC. Protein sequence: CASSVGPAGSYEQYF.

Note on this clone: Other DNA sequences of this sample code for an identical CDR3. The V and J genes are TRBV30 and TRBJ1-5; perhaps TRBD1 as D (5 bases). The CDR3 is 13 residues long. Germline loops: CDR1 GTSNPN, CDR2 SVGIG (reference sequence). Trimming left V 3 bases short and J 4 bases short, with 10 bases between. CDR3 in amino acids: CAWSGQGNQPQHF. The CDR3 region has the DNA TGTGCCTGGAGCGGCCAGGGTAATCAGCCCCAGCATTTT.

The gene calls are TRBV6-5 and TRBJ2-5; D is unclear. Germline V gene sequence: CDR1 MNHEY, CDR2 SVGAGI. With 2 bases removed from V and 5 bases from J, the gap between germline ends came to 12 bases. The CDR3 extends over 14 amino acids. The CDR3 spells CASSYHATQETQYF. Written as DNA, the CDR3 is TGTGCCAGCAGTTACCACGCCACACAGGAGACCCAGTACTTC.

The chain joins TRBV5-6 to TRBJ1-2; no clear D gene. V was pared by 2 bases and J by 1 base, with 15 bases between. Germline-derived CDR1 and CDR2 are SGHDT and YYEEEE. CDR3 length equals 16 residues. The CDR3 sequence is CASSLRRQTHNYGYTF. In DNA, the CDR3 is TGTGCCAGCAGCTTAAGGAGGCAGACTCATAACTATGGCTACACCTTC.

The chain links TRBV27 to TRBJ1-2, with a possible D match to TRBD1 (5 bases). Germline loops: CDR1 MNHEY, CDR2 SMNVEV (reference sequence). This CDR3 comprises 11 residues. Trimming stripped 5 bases from V and 6 bases from J, with 7 bases between. The CDR3 spells CASSDSNGYTF. The CDR3 DNA is TGTGCCAGCAGTGACAGCAATGGCTACACCTTC.